This T cell receptor (beta chain) comes out of a study of blood T cell repertoires in COVID-19. About the study: The United States, Italy and Spain supplied acute and convalescent COVID-19 samples. T cells, B-cell-depleted T cells, or PBMCs provided the cDNA or gDNA that served as material.

The CDR3 totals 11 residues. Germline V CDR1 and CDR2: DFQATT, SNEGSKA (reference sequence). After removal of 5 bases from V and 8 bases from J, the junction contained 2 bases not matched to a gene. The method was immunoSEQ multiplex PCR; TCRdb's version includes in-frame clones alone and lacks a portion of them. The sample contains around 58,000 clones, 90% to 95% of which appear only once. The sequencing input was peripheral blood. The V and J genes are TRBV20-1 and TRBJ2-1; 8 bases are shared with TRBD2. This TCR was recovered from a woman aged 55-70 years with active or convalescent COVID-19. The CDR3 is CSAGLADEQFF. As DNA, the CDR3 is TGCAGTGCTGGACTAGCCGATGAGCAGTTCTTC.